Listed below are T cell receptor beta chains from one sample, sequenced in a study of T cells after yellow fever vaccination. TCRdb re-analysed the 5' RACE reads in MiXCR, keeping a single row per CDR3 protein. The sample shows a few hundred thousand distinct CDR3 sequences, about 4% of them seen only once. This specimen consisted of PBMCs, obtained 5 days after the yellow fever booster vaccination. Receptors were obtained from a man aged 18 to 29 who received the YFV17D yellow fever vaccine. CDR3s include the opening cysteine and the closing phenylalanine or tryptophan. The D gene is left open where the match is weak. Some rows have no size entry. The others give once, few or many, or a class for an expanded clone.

TRBV15,.,many,TRBJ2-5,TGTGCCACCAGCAGAGATGAGGAGACCCAGTACTTC,CATSRDEETQYF
TRBV7-2,.,few,TRBJ1-1,TGTGCCAGCAGCTTAGCGCCTCTCGGGGGGCTCTACACTGAAGCTTTCTTT,CASSLAPLGGLYTEAFF
TRBV4-2,.,few,TRBJ2-5,TGTGCCAGCAGCCCCACCTACTCCGGGAGCTTGATCCAGTACTTC,CASSPTYSGSLIQYF
TRBV20-1,.,many,TRBJ2-1,TGCAGTGCCCCCCTTACGGGGGGCTCTACGTTCTTC,CSAPLTGGSTFF
TRBV12-3/TRBV12-4,TRBD1,many,TRBJ2-1,TGTGCCAGCAGTTGGGGGACAGGCCTCAATGAGCAGTTCTTC,CASSWGTGLNEQFF
TRBV18,.,.,TRBJ1-1,TGTGCCAGCTCACCGCGTGTGGGGACTGAAGCTTTCTTT,CASSPRVGTEAFF
TRBV7-2,.,many,TRBJ1-6,TGTGCCAGCAGAATCCGGGTCCGCGAGGGACCCCTCCACTTT,CASRIRVREGPLHF
TRBV9,TRBD1,few,TRBJ2-3,TGTGCCAGCAGCGTGGGGGACAGGCAGACAGATACGCAGTATTTT,CASSVGDRQTDTQYF
TRBV6-2/TRBV6-3,.,few,TRBJ2-6,TGTGCCAGCAGTTACTCTGACGGAGGGGTTAACGTCCTGACTTTC,CASSYSDGGVNVLTF
TRBV20-1,TRBD2,.,TRBJ2-1,TGCAGTGCCTCAAGTACACTAGCGACGAATGAGCAGTTCTTC,CSASSTLATNEQFF
TRBV7-6,TRBD1,few,TRBJ2-1,TGTGCCAGCAGCTTAGGTTTGGGACAGGGGTTTGGCAATGAGCAGTTCTTC,CASSLGLGQGFGNEQFF
TRBV28,TRBD2,many,TRBJ2-5,TGTGCCACCTCATGGGGGGGACAAGAGACCCAGTACTTC,CATSWGGQETQYF
TRBV9,TRBD1,.,TRBJ1-1,TGTGCCAGCAGCGCGGGACAGGTGAACACTGAAGCTTTCTTT,CASSAGQVNTEAFF
TRBV20-1,.,.,TRBJ2-1,TGCAGTGCTAGCAATGAGCAGTTCTTC,CSASNEQFF